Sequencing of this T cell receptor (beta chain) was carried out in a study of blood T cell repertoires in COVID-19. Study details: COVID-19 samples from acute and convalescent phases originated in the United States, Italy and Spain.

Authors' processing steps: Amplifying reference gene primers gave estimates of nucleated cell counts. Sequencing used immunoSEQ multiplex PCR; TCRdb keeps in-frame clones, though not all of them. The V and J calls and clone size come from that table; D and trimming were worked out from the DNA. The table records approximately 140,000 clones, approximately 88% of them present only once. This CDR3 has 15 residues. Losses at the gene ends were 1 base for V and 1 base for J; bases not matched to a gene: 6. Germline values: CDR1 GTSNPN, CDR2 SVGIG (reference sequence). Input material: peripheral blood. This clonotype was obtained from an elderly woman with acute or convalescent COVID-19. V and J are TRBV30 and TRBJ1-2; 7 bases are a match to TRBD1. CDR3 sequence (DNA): TGTGCCTGGAGTGGCGGACAGGTGAATAACTATGGCTACACCTTC. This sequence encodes CAWSGGQVNNYGYTF.